The rows below give T cell receptor beta chains drawn from one sample of a study of T cells in lung cancer brain metastases. Some clones are missing from TCRdb's copy, which holds only in-frame ones; the method was immunoSEQ multiplex PCR. The sample has more than 4,500 clones, around 85% seen once. Specimen: tumor tissue from the primary lung tumor. The receptors here all came from a man aged 45-60 years with non-small cell lung cancer. Both conserved end residues are part of each CDR3. D genes are given only for firm matches. Size is stated for part of the rows, as once, few or many counts, or as a class when the clone is expanded.

len,j_gene,v_gene,d_gene,abundance,CDR3nt,CDR3aa
13,TRBJ2-7,TRBV6-1,TRBD2,once,TGTGCCAGCAGTGAAGCTAGACTAGCGCCACAGTACTTC,CASSEARLAPQYF
12,TRBJ2-1,TRBV5-6,NA,NA,TGTGCCAGCATACTTAGCGAGAATGAGCAGTTCTTC,CASILSENEQFF
13,TRBJ1-1,TRBV5-1,NA,NA,TGCGCCAGCAGCTCTCAAGTTGAAACTGAAGCTTTCTTT,CASSSQVETEAFF
15,TRBJ2-5,TRBV4-1,TRBD2,NA,TGCGCCAGCAGCCAAGTTGCTAGCGGGGTTGAGACCCAGTACTTC,CASSQVASGVETQYF
15,TRBJ1-6,TRBV6-1,NA,once,TGTGCCAGCAGTGAACAGGGACACCATAATTCACCCCTCCACTTT,CASSEQGHHNSPLHF
13,TRBJ1-1,TRBV7-9,TRBD1,NA,TGTGCCAGCAGTCGGACAGGGGGGACTGAAGCTTTCTTT,CASSRTGGTEAFF
16,TRBJ1-3,TRBV2,NA,NA,TGTGCCAGCACGGGAGCACAGGCACTCTCTGGAAACACCATATATTTT,CASTGAQALSGNTIYF
15,TRBJ2-7,TRBV19,NA,NA,TGTGCCAGTAGTATGAGGGAGGCGGGACCCGACGAGCAGTACTTC,CASSMREAGPDEQYF
16,TRBJ2-2,TRBV15,TRBD1,once,TGTGCCACCAGCAGATTAGGGACAGAACCAACCGGGGAGCTGTTTTTT,CATSRLGTEPTGELFF
15,TRBJ2-3,TRBV6-1,TRBD2,NA,TGTGCCAGCACGGGACTAGCGGAGGGGCGGGATACGCAGTATTTT,CASTGLAEGRDTQYF
14,TRBJ1-2,TRBV30,TRBD1,NA,TGTGCCTGGAAGCCGCAGGGGGCTAACTATGGCTACACCTTC,CAWKPQGANYGYTF
15,TRBJ2-7,TRBV2,NA,few,TGTGCCAGCAGTTTAAACAGGGTCTCGGTCTACGAGCAGTACTTC,CASSLNRVSVYEQYF
14,TRBJ1-2,TRBV7-2,NA,NA,TGTGCCAGCAGCTTGGTTCAGGGGAGCTATGGCTACACCTTC,CASSLVQGSYGYTF
13,TRBJ1-6,TRBV29-1,NA,NA,TGCAGTGTAGGTGGGACTAGCGATTCACCCCTCCACTTT,CSVGGTSDSPLHF
10,TRBJ2-7,TRBV6-1,NA,NA,TGTGCCAGCAGTCACTACGAGCAGTACTTC,CASSHYEQYF
14,TRBJ2-5,TRBV29-1,NA,NA,TGCAGCCATACCCCGGGACTGATGCAAGAGACCCAGTACTTC,CSHTPGLMQETQYF
14,TRBJ1-1,TRBV5-4,NA,NA,TGTGCCAGCAGCATTGACAGGAGCCGCACTGAAGCTTTCTTT,CASSIDRSRTEAFF
13,TRBJ1-2,TRBV7-9,TRBD1,NA,TGTGCCAGCAGCTTGGGACAGAACTATGGCTACACCTTC,CASSLGQNYGYTF
15,TRBJ2-3,TRBV7-2,NA,NA,TGTGCCAGCAGCGTGCTCCGGGGGAACACAGATACGCAGTATTTT,CASSVLRGNTDTQYF
13,TRBJ1-4,TRBV19,NA,NA,TGTGTCAGTAGTAGGGGGGCCTTTGAAAAACTGTTTTTT,CVSSRGAFEKLFF
14,TRBJ2-3,TRBV5-1,NA,NA,TGCGCCAGCAGCGGCCTGATAAACACAGATACGCAGTATTTT,CASSGLINTDTQYF
17,TRBJ1-5,TRBV7-8,NA,NA,TGTGCCAGCAGCTTATCTGTCTCTCCGGCCCCCGATCAGCCCCAGCATTTT,CASSLSVSPAPDQPQHF
12,TRBJ2-7,TRBV19,NA,once,TGTGCCAGAGGGATAAGGCCCTACGAGCAGTACTTC,CARGIRPYEQYF
13,TRBJ2-7,TRBV10-2,TRBD1,NA,TGCGCCAGCCGGGACAGGGCCTCCTACGAGCAGTACTTC,CASRDRASYEQYF
15,TRBJ2-7,TRBV7-2,TRBD1,once,TGTGCCAGCAGCTCATACTCGGGACAGGGCCAGGAGCAGTACTTC,CASSSYSGQGQEQYF
15,TRBJ1-4,TRBV6-6,NA,NA,TGTGCCAGCAGTTACGGCGAAGGTACTAATGAAAAACTGTTTTTT,CASSYGEGTNEKLFF
14,TRBJ1-6,TRBV6-5,TRBD1,few,TGTGCCAGCAGCCCTGGACAGGGAGTCTCACCCCTCCACTTT,CASSPGQGVSPLHF
15,TRBJ2-2,TRBV11-2,TRBD1,few,TGTGCCAGCGGCAGACAGGGGCACAACACCGGGGAGCTGTTTTTT,CASGRQGHNTGELFF
15,TRBJ2-2,TRBV9,NA,NA,TGTGCCAGCAGCCGAAGGGGGGGAGTCACCGGGGAGCTGTTTTTT,CASSRRGGVTGELFF
16,TRBJ2-1,TRBV7-9,TRBD2,NA,TGTGCCAGCAGCTTAGGGGGACTAGCGGGAGTTAATGAGCAGTTCTTC,CASSLGGLAGVNEQFF
16,TRBJ1-1,TRBV18,NA,NA,TGTGCCAGCTCACCGGTCGACAAAGCATCGAACACTGAAGCTTTCTTT,CASSPVDKASNTEAFF
15,TRBJ2-1,TRBV29-1,NA,NA,TGCAGCGTTGAATGGGGGGCCCACTCCTACAATGAGCAGTTCTTC,CSVEWGAHSYNEQFF
15,TRBJ1-4,TRBV6-1,NA,once,TGTGCCAGCAGTGCAGCGGGGGGGGGAGGTGAAAAACTGTTTTTT,CASSAAGGGGEKLFF
11,TRBJ2-5,TRBV6-7,NA,NA,TGTGCCAGCAGTTACCGAGAGACCCAGTACTTC,CASSYRETQYF
14,TRBJ2-7,TRBV19,NA,once,TGTGCCAGTAGTACACCAGGGGTTTCCTACGAGCAGTACTTC,CASSTPGVSYEQYF
16,TRBJ2-5,TRBV9,TRBD1,NA,TGTGCCAGCAGCACTTATGGACAGGGGGCAGGAGAGACCCAGTACTTC,CASSTYGQGAGETQYF
17,TRBJ2-3,TRBV5-6,TRBD2,NA,TGTGCCAGCAGCTTGGAGTGGCGGGGAGGGAAGTCAGATACGCAGTATTTT,CASSLEWRGGKSDTQYF
15,TRBJ1-5,TRBV19,NA,NA,TGTGCCAGTAGCTCCAGGGACGGTTTTAATCAGCCCCAGCATTTT,CASSSRDGFNQPQHF
16,TRBJ2-2,TRBV11-2,NA,NA,TGTGTCAGCAGCCCCCTCGTAGGGGCGGGCGACGGGGAGCTGTTTTTT,CVSSPLVGAGDGELFF
11,TRBJ1-1,TRBV28,NA,NA,TGTGCCAGCAGGGGGAAACCTGAAGCTTTCTTT,CASRGKPEAFF
14,TRBJ2-7,TRBV9,TRBD1,NA,TGTGCCAGCAGCGTAGAGGGGGCCTCCTACGAGCAGTACTTC,CASSVEGASYEQYF
12,TRBJ2-7,TRBV7-6,NA,NA,TGTGCCAGCAGCGACGATATCTACGAGCAGTACTTC,CASSDDIYEQYF
16,TRBJ1-2,TRBV4-2,NA,NA,TGTGCCAGCAGCCAAGAAAGGGGTTCCACCCTCTATGGCTACACCTTC,CASSQERGSTLYGYTF
15,TRBJ1-3,TRBV28,NA,NA,TGTGCCAGCAGTTTCCCAGGAAGCTCTGGAAACACCATATATTTT,CASSFPGSSGNTIYF